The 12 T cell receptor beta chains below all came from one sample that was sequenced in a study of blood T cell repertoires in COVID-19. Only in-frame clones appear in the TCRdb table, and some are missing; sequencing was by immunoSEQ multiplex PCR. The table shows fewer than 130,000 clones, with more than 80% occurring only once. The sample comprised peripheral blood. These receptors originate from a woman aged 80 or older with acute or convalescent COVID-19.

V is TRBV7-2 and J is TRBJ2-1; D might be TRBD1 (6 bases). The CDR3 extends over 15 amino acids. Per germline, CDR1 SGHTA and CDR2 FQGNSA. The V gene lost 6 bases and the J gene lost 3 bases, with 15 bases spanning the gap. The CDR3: CASRQAGEIYNEQFF. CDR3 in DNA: TGTGCCAGCAGGCAAGCAGGGGAGATCTACAATGAGCAGTTCTTC.

The CDR3: CASSYRGAGYQPQHF. The CDR3 nucleotides read TGTGCCAGCTCTTACCGGGGGGCAGGGTATCAGCCCCAGCATTTT. The chain employs TRBV28 and TRBJ1-5; TRBD1 is a possible D gene (6 bases). The CDR3 extends over 15 amino acids. The V gene lost 8 bases and the J gene lost 5 bases, with 19 bases spanning the gap. The germline V gene encodes CDR1 MDHEN and CDR2 SYDVKM.

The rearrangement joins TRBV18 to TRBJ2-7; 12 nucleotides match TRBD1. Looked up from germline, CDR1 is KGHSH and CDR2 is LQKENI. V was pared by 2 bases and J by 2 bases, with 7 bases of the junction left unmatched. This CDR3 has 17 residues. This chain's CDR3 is CASSPSGDRGRAYEQYF. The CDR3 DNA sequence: TGTGCCAGCTCACCATCAGGGGACAGGGGGCGAGCCTACGAGCAGTACTTC.

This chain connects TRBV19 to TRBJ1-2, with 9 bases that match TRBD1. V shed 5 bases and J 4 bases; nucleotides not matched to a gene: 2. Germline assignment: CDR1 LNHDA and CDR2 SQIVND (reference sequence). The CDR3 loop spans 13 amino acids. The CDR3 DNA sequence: TGTGCCAGTAGTCCGGGACAGGGCTATGGCTACACCTTC. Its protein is CASSPGQGYGYTF.

The CDR3 nucleotides are TGTGCCAGTAGCCGAGGACAGGGGGCGGGCACAGATACGCAGTATTTT. Amino acid sequence: CASSRGQGAGTDTQYF. This sequence joins TRBV19 and TRBJ2-3, with 11 nucleotides matching TRBD1. The CDR3 runs 16 residues. Looked up from germline, CDR1 is LNHDA and CDR2 is SQIVND (reference sequence). J was trimmed by 1 base and V by 6 bases; bases with no gene match: 6.

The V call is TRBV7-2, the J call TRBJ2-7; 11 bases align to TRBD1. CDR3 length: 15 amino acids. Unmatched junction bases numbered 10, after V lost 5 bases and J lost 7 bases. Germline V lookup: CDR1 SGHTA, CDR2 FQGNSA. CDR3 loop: CASSQGTGGLREQYF. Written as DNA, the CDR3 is TGTGCCAGCAGCCAAGGGACAGGGGGTCTGAGAGAGCAGTACTTC.

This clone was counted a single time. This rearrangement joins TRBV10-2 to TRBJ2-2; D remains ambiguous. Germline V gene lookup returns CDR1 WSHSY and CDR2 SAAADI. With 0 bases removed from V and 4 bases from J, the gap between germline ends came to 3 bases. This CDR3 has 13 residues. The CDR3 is CASSESATGELFF. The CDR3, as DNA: TGCGCCAGCAGTGAGTCGGCCACCGGGGAGCTGTTTTTT.

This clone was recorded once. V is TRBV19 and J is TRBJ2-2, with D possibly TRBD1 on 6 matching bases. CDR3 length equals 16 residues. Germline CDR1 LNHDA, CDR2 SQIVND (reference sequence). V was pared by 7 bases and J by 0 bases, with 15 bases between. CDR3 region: CASIPDRFANTGELFF. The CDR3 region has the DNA TGTGCCAGTATTCCCGACAGGTTCGCGAACACCGGGGAGCTGTTTTTT.

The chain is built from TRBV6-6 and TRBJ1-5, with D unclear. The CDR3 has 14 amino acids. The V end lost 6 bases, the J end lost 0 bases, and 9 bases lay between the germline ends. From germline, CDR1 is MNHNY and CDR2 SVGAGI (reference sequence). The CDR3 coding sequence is TGTGCCAGCAGACAAGAAAATAGCAATCAGCCCCAGCATTTT. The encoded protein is CASRQENSNQPQHF.

The CDR3 spells CASSYLTSGGPSPKETQYF. The CDR3 nucleotides read TGTGCCAGCAGTTACCTGACTAGCGGGGGGCCGAGCCCCAAAGAGACCCAGTACTTC. This chain links TRBV6-2 or TRBV6-3 with TRBJ2-5; TRBD2 agrees at 13 bases. V was pared by 2 bases and J by 3 bases, with 12 bases of the junction left unmatched. Germline V CDR1 and CDR2: MNHEY, SVGEGT. The CDR3 has 19 residues.

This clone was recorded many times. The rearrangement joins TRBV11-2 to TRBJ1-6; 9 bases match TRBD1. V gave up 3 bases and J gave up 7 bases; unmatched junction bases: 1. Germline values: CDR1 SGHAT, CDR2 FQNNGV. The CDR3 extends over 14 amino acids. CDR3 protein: CASSFGTGNSPLHF. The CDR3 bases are TGTGCCAGCAGCTTCGGGACAGGGAATTCACCCCTCCACTTT.

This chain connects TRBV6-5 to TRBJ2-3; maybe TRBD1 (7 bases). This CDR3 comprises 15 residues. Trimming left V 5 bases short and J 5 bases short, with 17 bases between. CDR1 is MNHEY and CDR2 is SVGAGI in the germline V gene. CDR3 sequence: CASSRDGQGGDTQYF. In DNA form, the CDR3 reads TGTGCCAGCAGTCGGGACGGGCAGGGGGGAGATACGCAGTATTTT.